This T cell receptor (beta chain) stems from a study of blood T cell repertoires in COVID-19. Per the original data handling: Reference gene primers were amplified, and this amplification served to estimate nucleated cell counts. Sequencing was performed with immunoSEQ multiplex PCR; in TCRdb, only in-frame clones are kept and a portion is missing. V and J calls and clone size come straight from that table; D and trimming were deduced from the DNA. The sample has approximately 81,000 clones, roughly four fifths seen once. V was clipped by 1 base and J by 3 bases; unmatched bases: 7. The CDR3 covers 18 residues. Germline V gene sequence: CDR1 SGHTA, CDR2 FQGNSA.

The TCR originated in a human donor in a cohort sampled during active COVID-19. Sequenced input: peripheral blood. The chain carries TRBV7-2 and TRBJ2-1, with 12 positions matching TRBD2. The CDR3 loop is CASSLGASGGASYNEQFF. DNA for the CDR3: TGTGCCAGCAGCTTAGGGGCTAGCGGGGGGGCAAGCTACAATGAGCAGTTCTTC.